The next 4 T cell receptor beta chains were all read from a single sample in a study of blood T cell repertoires in COVID-19. Data came from immunoSEQ multiplex PCR; TCRdb stores just in-frame clones and leaves some out. The repertoire consists of under 140,000 clones, with approximately 65% occurring once and the leading ten covering 7.6%. The specimen sequenced was peripheral blood. These receptors all stem from a woman aged 60 to 75 with acute or convalescent COVID-19.

This chain uses TRBV24-1 with TRBJ2-5; TRBD2 might be the D (6 bases). Germline V gene sequence: CDR1 KGHDR, CDR2 SFDVKD. V lost 4 bases and J lost 7, with 12 bases in between. CDR3 length equals 13 residues. The CDR3 DNA reads TGTGCCACCAGTGAGGGGCAGGGAGGGACCCAGTACTTC. It specifies CATSEGQGGTQYF.

The chain has TRBV6-5 and TRBJ1-1; the D gene is possibly TRBD1 (5 bases). Per the germline V gene, CDR1 is MNHEY and CDR2 is SVGAGI. This CDR3 spans 13 amino acids. V lost 2 bases and J 4 bases, leaving 8 bases between the germline ends. The CDR3 here is CASSYHGGTEAFF. In DNA, the CDR3 is TGTGCCAGCAGTTACCACGGGGGCACTGAAGCTTTCTTT.

The chain has TRBV20-1 and TRBJ2-3; possibly TRBD2 for D (5 bases). The V end was cut by 7 bases, the J end by 6 bases, with 11 bases between. CDR1 is DFQATT, CDR2 SNEGSKA, per germline (reference sequence). The CDR3 is 11 residues long. Here the CDR3 reads CSGRDPDTQYF. Here the CDR3 DNA reads TGCAGTGGTCGGGATCCCGATACGCAGTATTTT.

CDR3 nucleotide sequence: TGCGCCAGCAGCGGTACAGGGGGCGATGAGCAGTTCTTC. This encodes CASSGTGGDEQFF. This rearrangement joins TRBV5-1 to TRBJ2-1; 9 bases map to TRBD1. Per the germline V gene, CDR1 is SGHRS and CDR2 is YFSETQ. J lost 8 bases, V lost 4 bases, and 4 bases had no gene match. The CDR3 extends over 13 amino acids.